Reported below is one T cell receptor beta chain. This clone was seen more than once but under ten times. The target of this receptor is not known. Within one base of it there is no much larger clone, and no base qualities were kept. This entry is derived from a study of blood T cell repertoires in COVID-19 (dated by TCRdb to about 2020). Study-level background: The collaborator samples originated in the United States, Italy and Spain and spanned the acute and convalescent phases of COVID-19. The sample metadata nearly always contained a de-identified subject ID, COVID-19 status, age in years and sex. The prospective study material was composed of cDNA or gDNA derived from T cells, B-cell-depleted T cells, or PBMCs. The repertoires were released in a freely available public database meant as a resource for research on the immune response to SARS-CoV-2. The dataset comprised deeply sampled blood TCRbeta repertoires from subjects exposed to, actively infected with, or recovered from COVID-19. HLA class I and class II types, where available, came from metadata supplied by the sample provider rather than from assay-based typing. Samples came from the ongoing ImmuneRACE study (first 160 participants) plus 1,254 subjects from 6 global collaborators. The paper's findings and limits, for the study overall: Clinical and demographic metadata were provided uncurated, with the amount varying by source and participant.

TCRbeta CDR3 regions were amplified from genomic DNA by means of the immunoSEQ Assay, a bias-controlled multiplex PCR. From the authors' description of their analysis: The number of nucleated cells in each sample was estimated from the amplification of reference gene primers within the assay. Sequence reads were collapsed and filtered to measure the absolute abundance of every unique TCRbeta CDR3 rearrangement. For each sample, productive Simpson clonality was calculated as the square root of Simpson's diversity index across productive rearrangements. TCRdb took this table from immuneACCESS and kept in-frame rearrangements with V and J called. Such tables lack part of the clones; where checked against another copy, unresolved V genes explain under half of the gap, and the rest is unexplained. That table gives V, J and clone size, and the DNA gave D and trimming. The sample table holds about 160,000 clones, of which approximately 80% were seen once. The ten largest clones capture about 10% of the sample.

Collaborating institutions collected whole blood in K2EDTA tubes following their own protocols. For TCRbeta analysis, collaborators shipped samples as frozen whole blood, isolated PBMCs, or DNA extracted from either of those sample types. The CDR1 and CDR2 encoded by the germline V gene are MGHRA and YSYEKL. Trimming leaves V shorter by 3 bases and J shorter by 1 base, with the junction holding 11 bases beyond the gene matches. The CDR3 holds 17 amino acids from the cysteine to the phenylalanine. Only the CDR3 region is kept as DNA, spanning 51 bases read in frame from base 1. This receptor was obtained from a woman over 75 with active or convalescent COVID-19. Sequencing used peripheral blood. The chain employs TRBV4-1 and TRBJ1-1; a stretch of 7 junction bases matches TRBD1. This receptor carries the CDR3 CASSQEGQAGANTEAFF. The sequenced DNA is TGCGCCAGCAGCCAGGAAGGACAGGCAGGGGCGAACACTGAAGCTTTCTTT.